The rows below give T cell receptor beta chains drawn from one sample of a study of blood T cell repertoires in COVID-19. This table comes from immunoSEQ multiplex PCR, and its TCRdb copy is limited to in-frame clones, with some not included. The sample has 200,000 to 250,000 clones, approximately 77% seen once; the top ten hold 3.6%. The specimen was peripheral blood. These receptors were collected from a woman of 80 years or more with acute or convalescent COVID-19. Both conserved end residues are part of each CDR3. D genes are given only for firm matches. The size field is filled for only some rows; it gives once, few, many or a size class.

CDR3aa: CASSPRTADMFAAGELFF; CDR3nt: TGTGCCAGCTCACCAAGGACAGCCGATATGTTTGCAGCCGGGGAGCTGTTTTTT; abundance: NA; v_gene: TRBV18; j_gene: TRBJ2-2; d_gene: NA
CDR3aa: CASSGKGVGSPLHF; CDR3nt: TGCGCCAGCAGTGGTAAAGGGGTGGGTTCACCCCTCCACTTT; abundance: NA; v_gene: TRBV10-1; j_gene: TRBJ1-6; d_gene: NA
CDR3aa: CASSHGGGGYTF; CDR3nt: TGTGCCAGCAGCCATGGAGGGGGCGGCTACACCTTC; abundance: NA; v_gene: TRBV3-1/TRBV3-2; j_gene: TRBJ1-2; d_gene: TRBD1
CDR3aa: CASSAEQFANTGELFF; CDR3nt: TGTGCCAGCAGTGCAGAACAGTTCGCGAACACCGGGGAGCTGTTTTTT; abundance: NA; v_gene: TRBV6-1; j_gene: TRBJ2-2; d_gene: NA
CDR3aa: CASSQSTGTGGTTNEKLFF; CDR3nt: TGCGCCAGCAGCCAATCAACCGGGACAGGGGGGACAACTAATGAAAAACTGTTTTTT; abundance: NA; v_gene: TRBV4-1; j_gene: TRBJ1-4; d_gene: TRBD1
CDR3aa: CASSVEQGSGNTIYF; CDR3nt: TGTGCCAGCAGCGTAGAGCAGGGGTCTGGAAACACCATATATTTT; abundance: NA; v_gene: TRBV9; j_gene: TRBJ1-3; d_gene: NA
CDR3aa: CASSLQGRASTDTQYF; CDR3nt: TGCGCCAGCAGCCTACAGGGGCGTGCTAGCACAGATACGCAGTATTTT; abundance: NA; v_gene: TRBV5-1; j_gene: TRBJ2-3; d_gene: TRBD1
CDR3aa: CASSPEQGPYGYTF; CDR3nt: TGTGCCAGCTCACCGGAACAGGGGCCCTATGGCTACACCTTC; abundance: NA; v_gene: TRBV18; j_gene: TRBJ1-2; d_gene: TRBD1
CDR3aa: CASSLVTLALAKNIQYF; CDR3nt: TGTGCCAGCAGTTTAGTTACCCTAGCGTTAGCCAAAAACATTCAGTACTTC; abundance: NA; v_gene: TRBV28; j_gene: TRBJ2-4; d_gene: NA
CDR3aa: CASSWGTSGHEQYF; CDR3nt: TGTGCCAGCAGTTGGGGGACTAGCGGACACGAGCAGTACTTC; abundance: NA; v_gene: TRBV6-6; j_gene: TRBJ2-7; d_gene: TRBD2
CDR3aa: CASSVSDRLNEKLFF; CDR3nt: TGTGCCAGCAGCGTATCGGACAGGCTGAATGAAAAACTGTTTTTT; abundance: NA; v_gene: TRBV9; j_gene: TRBJ1-4; d_gene: TRBD1
CDR3aa: CASSLQGAEEAFF; CDR3nt: TGTGCCAGCAGCCTTCAGGGGGCTGAGGAAGCTTTCTTT; abundance: NA; v_gene: TRBV7-9; j_gene: TRBJ1-1; d_gene: TRBD1
CDR3aa: CASSELGGGRSKTQYF; CDR3nt: TGTGCCAGCAGTGAGTTAGGCGGGGGGCGCAGCAAGACCCAGTACTTC; abundance: NA; v_gene: TRBV6-1; j_gene: TRBJ2-5; d_gene: TRBD2
CDR3aa: CASSLEQGRVYTF; CDR3nt: TGTGCCAGCAGCTTAGAACAGGGGAGAGTCTACACCTTC; abundance: few; v_gene: TRBV11-2; j_gene: TRBJ1-2; d_gene: TRBD1
CDR3aa: CSAKGEEAFF; CDR3nt: TGCAGTGCTAAGGGGGAAGAAGCTTTCTTT; abundance: NA; v_gene: TRBV20-1; j_gene: TRBJ1-1; d_gene: NA
CDR3aa: CASSLDARGLSYGYTF; CDR3nt: TGTGCCAGCAGTTTAGATGCCCGGGGATTATCCTATGGCTACACCTTC; abundance: NA; v_gene: TRBV28; j_gene: TRBJ1-2; d_gene: NA
CDR3aa: CASSTTGVGLNTEAFF; CDR3nt: TGTGCCAGTAGTACAACAGGGGTTGGATTGAACACTGAAGCTTTCTTT; abundance: NA; v_gene: TRBV19; j_gene: TRBJ1-1; d_gene: TRBD1
CDR3aa: CASSSIRQVTVYFGYTF; CDR3nt: TGTGCCAGTAGTTCTATCCGTCAGGTCACCGTTTACTTTGGCTACACCTTC; abundance: NA; v_gene: TRBV19; j_gene: TRBJ1-2; d_gene: NA
CDR3aa: CASSLYRGQGANTIYF; CDR3nt: TGTGCCAGCAGCCTATATCGTGGCCAGGGGGCAAACACCATATATTTT; abundance: NA; v_gene: TRBV3-1/TRBV3-2; j_gene: TRBJ1-3; d_gene: TRBD1
CDR3aa: CASRRTSGGTDTQYF; CDR3nt: TGTGCCAGTAGGCGGACTAGCGGGGGCACAGATACGCAGTATTTT; abundance: NA; v_gene: TRBV19; j_gene: TRBJ2-3; d_gene: TRBD2
CDR3aa: CASSSTVNQPQHF; CDR3nt: TGTGCCAGCAGTTCGACAGTTAATCAGCCCCAGCATTTT; abundance: NA; v_gene: TRBV6-5; j_gene: TRBJ1-5; d_gene: NA
CDR3aa: CASSPPTGLNEQFF; CDR3nt: TGTGCCAGCAGCCCACCCACAGGGTTGAATGAGCAGTTCTTC; abundance: NA; v_gene: TRBV7-2; j_gene: TRBJ2-1; d_gene: NA
CDR3aa: CASSSGQGADTQYF; CDR3nt: TGTGCTAGCAGCTCGGGACAGGGGGCAGATACGCAGTATTTT; abundance: NA; v_gene: TRBV7-7; j_gene: TRBJ2-3; d_gene: TRBD1
CDR3aa: CASSLQGNTEAFF; CDR3nt: TGTGCCAGTAGTTTACAGGGGAACACTGAAGCTTTCTTT; abundance: NA; v_gene: TRBV19; j_gene: TRBJ1-1; d_gene: NA
CDR3aa: CASSYLATKGETQYF; CDR3nt: TGTGCCAGCAGTTACTTGGCGACAAAGGGGGAGACCCAGTACTTC; abundance: once; v_gene: TRBV6-6; j_gene: TRBJ2-5; d_gene: NA
CDR3aa: CASSLDGGANNEQFF; CDR3nt: TGTGCCAGCAGCTTGGACGGGGGGGCGAACAATGAGCAGTTCTTC; abundance: few; v_gene: TRBV7-3; j_gene: TRBJ2-1; d_gene: TRBD2
CDR3aa: CASSQVPFRGDTQYF; CDR3nt: TGTGCCAGCAGCCAAGTCCCTTTCCGAGGAGATACGCAGTATTTT; abundance: NA; v_gene: TRBV3-1/TRBV3-2; j_gene: TRBJ2-3; d_gene: NA
CDR3aa: CASSSDPAGAFF; CDR3nt: TGTGCCAGCAGTTCAGATCCGGCGGGAGCTTTCTTT; abundance: NA; v_gene: TRBV28; j_gene: TRBJ1-1; d_gene: NA
CDR3aa: CASSYEAGGTEAFF; CDR3nt: TGTGCCAGCAGTTACGAGGCAGGGGGCACTGAAGCTTTCTTT; abundance: NA; v_gene: TRBV6-6; j_gene: TRBJ1-1; d_gene: TRBD1
CDR3aa: CASSARQGRLTGELFF; CDR3nt: TGTGCCAGCAGCGCCAGACAGGGAAGATTAACCGGGGAGCTGTTTTTT; abundance: once; v_gene: TRBV7-3; j_gene: TRBJ2-2; d_gene: TRBD1
CDR3aa: CASSSRLGLGTEAFF; CDR3nt: TGTGCCAGCAGCTCGAGGTTGGGTCTAGGCACTGAAGCTTTCTTT; abundance: NA; v_gene: TRBV7-9; j_gene: TRBJ1-1; d_gene: NA
CDR3aa: CASSRRGGTGGGNTEAFF; CDR3nt: TGTGCCAGCAGCCGCCGCGGGGGGACAGGGGGCGGGAACACTGAAGCTTTCTTT; abundance: NA; v_gene: TRBV3-1/TRBV3-2; j_gene: TRBJ1-1; d_gene: TRBD1
CDR3aa: CASSSGVGNSPLHF; CDR3nt: TGCGCCAGCAGCTCAGGGGTTGGTAATTCACCCCTCCACTTT; abundance: NA; v_gene: TRBV5-1; j_gene: TRBJ1-6; d_gene: NA
CDR3aa: CASSYSLNRAFF; CDR3nt: TGTGCCAGCAGTTACAGCTTGAATCGGGCTTTCTTT; abundance: NA; v_gene: TRBV6-2/TRBV6-3; j_gene: TRBJ1-1; d_gene: NA
CDR3aa: CASSLSYRIGTGNQPQHF; CDR3nt: TGTGCCAGCAGCTTGAGCTATCGGATTGGGACAGGGAATCAGCCCCAGCATTTT; abundance: NA; v_gene: TRBV5-5; j_gene: TRBJ1-5; d_gene: TRBD1
CDR3aa: CASSLGTGTHQETQYF; CDR3nt: TGCGCCAGCAGCTTGGGTACAGGGACCCACCAAGAGACCCAGTACTTC; abundance: NA; v_gene: TRBV5-1; j_gene: TRBJ2-5; d_gene: NA
CDR3aa: CASSPGRGVGISEAFF; CDR3nt: TGTGCCAGCAGCCCGGGCCGGGGGGTGGGCATTAGTGAAGCTTTCTTT; abundance: NA; v_gene: TRBV5-4; j_gene: TRBJ1-1; d_gene: NA
CDR3aa: CASTIQDRANEQFF; CDR3nt: TGTGCCAGCACCATTCAGGACAGGGCCAATGAGCAGTTCTTC; abundance: NA; v_gene: TRBV6-4; j_gene: TRBJ2-1; d_gene: TRBD1
CDR3aa: CASSLSPPTGHNSPLHF; CDR3nt: TGTGCCAGCAGCTTAAGCCCCCCTACAGGGCATAATTCACCCCTCCACTTT; abundance: once; v_gene: TRBV7-2; j_gene: TRBJ1-6; d_gene: NA
CDR3aa: CASSPGQITDTQYF; CDR3nt: TGTGCCAGCAGCCCGGGACAGATCACAGATACGCAGTATTTT; abundance: NA; v_gene: TRBV11-3; j_gene: TRBJ2-3; d_gene: TRBD1
CDR3aa: CASSGRDRPSYNEQFF; CDR3nt: TGTGCCAGCAGTGGCCGGGACAGGCCCTCCTACAATGAGCAGTTCTTC; abundance: NA; v_gene: TRBV25-1; j_gene: TRBJ2-1; d_gene: TRBD1
CDR3aa: CASSRPSEVKGYTF; CDR3nt: TGTGCCAGCAGTAGACCCTCAGAGGTAAAAGGCTACACCTTC; abundance: many; v_gene: TRBV6-2/TRBV6-3; j_gene: TRBJ1-2; d_gene: NA
CDR3aa: CASSSLRQADTQYF; CDR3nt: TGTGCCAGCAGCTCCCTAAGACAAGCAGATACGCAGTATTTT; abundance: NA; v_gene: TRBV5-4; j_gene: TRBJ2-3; d_gene: NA
CDR3aa: CASSPQALADTQYF; CDR3nt: TGTGCCAGCAGCCCTCAAGCCCTTGCAGATACGCAGTATTTT; abundance: NA; v_gene: TRBV9; j_gene: TRBJ2-3; d_gene: NA
CDR3aa: CASSKGQGSFYEQYF; CDR3nt: TGTGCCAGCAGTAAGGGACAGGGGTCATTCTACGAGCAGTACTTC; abundance: NA; v_gene: TRBV27; j_gene: TRBJ2-7; d_gene: TRBD1
CDR3aa: CASRPGGGAGTEAFF; CDR3nt: TGTGCCAGCAGACCCGGGGGGGGCGCCGGCACTGAAGCTTTCTTT; abundance: NA; v_gene: TRBV5-6; j_gene: TRBJ1-1; d_gene: NA
CDR3aa: CAWSSAQQGARGKLFF; CDR3nt: TGTGCCTGGAGTTCCGCTCAACAGGGGGCGCGGGGAAAACTGTTTTTT; abundance: NA; v_gene: TRBV30; j_gene: TRBJ1-4; d_gene: TRBD1
CDR3aa: CASSLRGGDYGYTF; CDR3nt: TGTGCCAGCAGCTTAAGGGGGGGTGACTATGGCTACACCTTC; abundance: NA; v_gene: TRBV7-3; j_gene: TRBJ1-2; d_gene: NA
CDR3aa: CASSISRLYGYTF; CDR3nt: TGTGCCAGTAGTATTTCTCGGTTATATGGCTACACCTTC; abundance: NA; v_gene: TRBV19; j_gene: TRBJ1-2; d_gene: NA
CDR3aa: CASSPFIRQGTEAFF; CDR3nt: TGTGCCAGCAGCCCCTTCATAAGACAGGGCACTGAAGCTTTCTTT; abundance: NA; v_gene: TRBV3-1/TRBV3-2; j_gene: TRBJ1-1; d_gene: TRBD1
CDR3aa: CASSSRTSGGAGETQYF; CDR3nt: TGCGCCAGCAGCTCCCGGACTAGCGGGGGGGCTGGGGAGACCCAGTACTTC; abundance: NA; v_gene: TRBV4-1; j_gene: TRBJ2-5; d_gene: TRBD2
CDR3aa: CASSLGVGQKNYGYTF; CDR3nt: TGTGCCAGCAGCTTGGGGGTGGGGCAGAAGAACTATGGCTACACCTTC; abundance: NA; v_gene: TRBV5-6; j_gene: TRBJ1-2; d_gene: NA
CDR3aa: CASSQGRLFTGELFF; CDR3nt: TGTGCCAGTAGTCAAGGCAGGTTATTCACCGGGGAGCTGTTTTTT; abundance: NA; v_gene: TRBV19; j_gene: TRBJ2-2; d_gene: NA
CDR3aa: CSASDQGFTQETQYF; CDR3nt: TGCAGTGCTAGTGATCAGGGGTTCACCCAAGAGACCCAGTACTTC; abundance: once; v_gene: TRBV20-1; j_gene: TRBJ2-5; d_gene: NA
CDR3aa: CASSAAGLSSGNTIYF; CDR3nt: TGTGCCAGCAGCGCCGCAGGTCTTAGCTCTGGAAACACCATATATTTT; abundance: NA; v_gene: TRBV7-6; j_gene: TRBJ1-3; d_gene: NA
CDR3aa: CASSADRGSGANVLTF; CDR3nt: TGTGCCAGCAGCGCCGACAGGGGGTCAGGGGCCAACGTCCTGACTTTC; abundance: NA; v_gene: TRBV2; j_gene: TRBJ2-6; d_gene: TRBD1
CDR3aa: CASSSGLAGVPVGETQYF; CDR3nt: TGTGCCAGCAGCTCGGGACTAGCGGGGGTCCCGGTAGGGGAGACCCAGTACTTC; abundance: NA; v_gene: TRBV7-9; j_gene: TRBJ2-5; d_gene: TRBD2